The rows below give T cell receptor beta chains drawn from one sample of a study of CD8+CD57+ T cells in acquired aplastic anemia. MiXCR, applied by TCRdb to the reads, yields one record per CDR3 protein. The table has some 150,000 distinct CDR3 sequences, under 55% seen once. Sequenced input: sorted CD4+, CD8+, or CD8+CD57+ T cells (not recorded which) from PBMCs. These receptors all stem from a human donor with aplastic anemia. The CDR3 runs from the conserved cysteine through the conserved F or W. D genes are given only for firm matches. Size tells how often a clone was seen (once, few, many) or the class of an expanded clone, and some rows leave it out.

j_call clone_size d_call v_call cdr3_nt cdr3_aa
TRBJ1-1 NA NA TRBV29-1 TGCAGCGTTGAGTTTGGAAGGGGTGAAGCTTTCTTT CSVEFGRGEAFF
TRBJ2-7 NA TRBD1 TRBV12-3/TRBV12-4 TGTGCCAGCAGAAGCGGACAGGGAGTTGACGAGCAGTACTTC CASRSGQGVDEQYF
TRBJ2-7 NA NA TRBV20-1 TGCAGTGCTAGAGATGAACGAACCTACGAGCAGTACTTC CSARDERTYEQYF
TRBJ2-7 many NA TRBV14 TGTGCCAGCAGCCAAATGTCCTACGGCTCCGAGCAGTACTTC CASSQMSYGSEQYF
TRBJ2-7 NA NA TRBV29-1 TGCAGCGTTGAAGGGACAGCCACCTACGAGCAGTACTTC CSVEGTATYEQYF
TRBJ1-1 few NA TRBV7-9 TGTGCCAGCAGGTTAGAGGGCGCTGAAGCTTTCTTT CASRLEGAEAFF
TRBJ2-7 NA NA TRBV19 TGTGCCAGTAGTACTCGACAGGCATCACAGGGCAAGCAGTACTTC CASSTRQASQGKQYF
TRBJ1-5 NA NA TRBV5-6 TGTGCCAGCAGCTTGGGGGTTCTGACGGTGGAGGGCAATCAGCCCCAGCATTTT CASSLGVLTVEGNQPQHF
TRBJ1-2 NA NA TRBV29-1 TGCAGCGCCACCACCTTAAGCCAGGGATCCTATGGCTACACCTTC CSATTLSQGSYGYTF
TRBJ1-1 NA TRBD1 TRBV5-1 TGCGCCAGCAGACCCACACAGGGGCCGGCCACTGAAGCTTTCTTT CASRPTQGPATEAFF
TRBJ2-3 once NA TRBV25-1 TGTGCCAGCAGTGAATTAACCCACACAGATACGCAGTATTTT CASSELTHTDTQYF
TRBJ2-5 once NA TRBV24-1 TGTGCCACCAGTGGGGGGGAGACCCAGTACTTC CATSGGETQYF
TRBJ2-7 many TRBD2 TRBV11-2 TGTGCCAGCACCCCCGGGGGGGGAACCTACGAGCAGTACTTC CASTPGGGTYEQYF
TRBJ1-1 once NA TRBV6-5 TGTGCCAGCAGTTCGGGGTTGGAAGGGACTTTCTTT CASSSGLEGTFF
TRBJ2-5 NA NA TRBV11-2 TGTGCCAGCAGCTCCTACACTGAGATTCGCCAAGAGACCCAGTACTTC CASSSYTEIRQETQYF
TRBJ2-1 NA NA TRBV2 TGTGCCAGTAAAAGAGGGGGGTACAATGAGCAGTTCTTC CASKRGGYNEQFF
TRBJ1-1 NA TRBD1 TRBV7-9 TGTGCCAGCAGTCTACAGGGGGCTGAAGCTTTCTTT CASSLQGAEAFF
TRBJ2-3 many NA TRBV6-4 TGTGCCAGCAGTGAACCTGGGAGCACAGATACGCAGTATTTT CASSEPGSTDTQYF
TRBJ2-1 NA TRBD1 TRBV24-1 TGTGCCACCGGTGCCTCGACAGGGTGGGTCAATGAGCAGTTCTTC CATGASTGWVNEQFF
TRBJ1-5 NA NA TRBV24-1 TGTGCCACCAACCGGGACGGCAATCAGCCCCAGCATTTT CATNRDGNQPQHF
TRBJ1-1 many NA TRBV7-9 TGTGCCAGCAGCTTAGTTACTGGGGCAGCATTGAACACTGAAGCTTTCTTT CASSLVTGAALNTEAFF
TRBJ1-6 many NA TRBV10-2 TGCGCCAGCAGTGGGACCTACAGGGAATCCAATTCACCCCTCCACTTT CASSGTYRESNSPLHF
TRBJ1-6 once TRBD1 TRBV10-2 TGCGCCAGCAGTATAGGACAGGGGGGCACTTCGCCCCCCCACTTT CASSIGQGGTSPPHF
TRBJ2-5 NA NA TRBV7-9 TGTGCCAGCAGCTTAGGGAGGGAGACCCAGTACTTC CASSLGRETQYF
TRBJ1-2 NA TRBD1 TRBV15 TGTGCCAGCAGCTCGGAAGGGGTTAAGGGGGCTTATGGCTACACCTTC CASSSEGVKGAYGYTF
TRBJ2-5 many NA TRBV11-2 TGTGCCAGCAGCCTGGGGCCGGTCTCAGAGACCCAGTACTTC CASSLGPVSETQYF
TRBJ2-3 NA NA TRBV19 TGTGCCAGCAGCCCGGTAGGCGGACAGCCTTTTAAGGATACGCAGTATTTT CASSPVGGQPFKDTQYF
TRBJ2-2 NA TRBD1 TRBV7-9 TGTGCCAGAACGACAGGGGGGAACACCGGGGAGCTGTTTTTT CARTTGGNTGELFF
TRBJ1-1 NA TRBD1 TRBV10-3 TGTGCCATAAGGGACAGCATGAACACTGAAGCTTTCTTT CAIRDSMNTEAFF
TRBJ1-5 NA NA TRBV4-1 TGCGCCAGCAGCCCAAGGGACCTCATCATGCCCCAGCATTTT CASSPRDLIMPQHF
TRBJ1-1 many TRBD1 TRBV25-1 TGTGCCAGCAGTGAATGGACAGGGGAAACTGAAGCTTTCTTT CASSEWTGETEAFF
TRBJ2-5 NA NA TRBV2 TGTGCCAGCAGTGAACTGGGGCGGACCGGGGAGACCCAGTACTTC CASSELGRTGETQYF
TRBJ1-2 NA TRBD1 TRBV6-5 TGTGCCAGCAGTTACTTGGACAGGGACTATGGCTACACCTTC CASSYLDRDYGYTF
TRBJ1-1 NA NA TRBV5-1 TGCGCCAGCAGCTTGGGGACGGAGAACACTGAAGCTTTCTTT CASSLGTENTEAFF
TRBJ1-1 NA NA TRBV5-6 NA CASSLVGGGTETFF
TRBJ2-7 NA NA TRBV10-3 TGTGCCATCAGTTTGATGGTCGTGGCAGGGACCCACGAGCAGTACTTC CAISLMVVAGTHEQYF
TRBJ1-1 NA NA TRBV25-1 TGTGCCAGCAGTGAACGGGGGGCAGGGAACACTGAAGCTTTCTTT CASSERGAGNTEAFF
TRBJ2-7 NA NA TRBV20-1 TGCAGTGCTAGAGACGACGCTGCATCCTACGAGCAGTACTTC CSARDDAASYEQYF
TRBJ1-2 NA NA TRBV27 TGTGCCAGCAGTGGCAGTGGTTATGGCTACACCTTC CASSGSGYGYTF
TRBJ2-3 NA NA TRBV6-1 TGTGCCAGCAGGGAATCACTAGCCCCTTACACAGATACGCAGTATTTT CASRESLAPYTDTQYF
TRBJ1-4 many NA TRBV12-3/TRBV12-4 TGTGCCAGCAGGTCGACCGGGCCGAGGGAAAAACTGTTTTTT CASRSTGPREKLFF
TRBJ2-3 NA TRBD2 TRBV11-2 TGTGCCAGCAGCTTAGGGACTAGCGGGGACACAGATACGCAGTATTTT CASSLGTSGDTDTQYF
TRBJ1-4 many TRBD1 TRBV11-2 TGTGCCAGCAGCTCCCGAAGGGGACAGGGGGTCGGTCCCGAAAAACTGTTTTTT CASSSRRGQGVGPEKLFF
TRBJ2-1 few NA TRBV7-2 TGTGCCAGCAGCTTAGCGGCGGGCGCCAATGAGCAGTTCTTC CASSLAAGANEQFF
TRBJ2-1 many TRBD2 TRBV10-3 TGTGCCATCATGGCAAGCGGGGGGGGCGATGAGCAGTTCTTC CAIMASGGGDEQFF
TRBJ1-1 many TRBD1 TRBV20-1 TGCAGTGGGGTACAGGGGGCAGGGACTGAAGCTTTCTTT CSGVQGAGTEAFF
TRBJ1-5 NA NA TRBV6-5 TGTGCCAGCAGTTACTCGTCCAATCAGCCCCAGCATTTT CASSYSSNQPQHF
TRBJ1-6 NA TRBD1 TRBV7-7 TGTGCTAGCAGCTTACCGAAATGGGACAGCAATAATTCACCCCTCCACTTT CASSLPKWDSNNSPLHF
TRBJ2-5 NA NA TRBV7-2 TGTGCCAGCAGCCTGCCCGGGGAAGAGACCCAGTACTTC CASSLPGEETQYF
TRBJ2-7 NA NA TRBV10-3 TGTGCCATCAGTGGCGGGCCTCCCTCCTACGAGCAGTACTTC CAISGGPPSYEQYF
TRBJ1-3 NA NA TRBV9 TGTGCCAGCAGCCCGCCCAAGGGTTCTACGGGAAACACCATATATTTT CASSPPKGSTGNTIYF
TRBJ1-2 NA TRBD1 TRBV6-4 TGTGCCAGCAGTCAGACAGGGGGTAGCTACACCTTC CASSQTGGSYTF
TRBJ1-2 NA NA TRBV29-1 TGCAGCGTTGCCGGGCTCTATGGCTACACCTTC CSVAGLYGYTF
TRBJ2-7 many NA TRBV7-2 TGTGCCAGCAGCTTAGAGCTGGGCCTGCAGTACTTC CASSLELGLQYF
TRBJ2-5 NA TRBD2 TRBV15 TGTGCCACCAGGTTAAGCGGGGCGACAAAGCAAGAGACCCAGTACTTC CATRLSGATKQETQYF
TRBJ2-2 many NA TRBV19 TGTGCCAGTAGTATCTCAGAGTGGAACACCGGGGAGCCGTTTTTT CASSISEWNTGEPFF
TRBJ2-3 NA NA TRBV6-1 TGTGCCAGCAGCTGGGTAACGCAGTATTTT CASSWVTQYF